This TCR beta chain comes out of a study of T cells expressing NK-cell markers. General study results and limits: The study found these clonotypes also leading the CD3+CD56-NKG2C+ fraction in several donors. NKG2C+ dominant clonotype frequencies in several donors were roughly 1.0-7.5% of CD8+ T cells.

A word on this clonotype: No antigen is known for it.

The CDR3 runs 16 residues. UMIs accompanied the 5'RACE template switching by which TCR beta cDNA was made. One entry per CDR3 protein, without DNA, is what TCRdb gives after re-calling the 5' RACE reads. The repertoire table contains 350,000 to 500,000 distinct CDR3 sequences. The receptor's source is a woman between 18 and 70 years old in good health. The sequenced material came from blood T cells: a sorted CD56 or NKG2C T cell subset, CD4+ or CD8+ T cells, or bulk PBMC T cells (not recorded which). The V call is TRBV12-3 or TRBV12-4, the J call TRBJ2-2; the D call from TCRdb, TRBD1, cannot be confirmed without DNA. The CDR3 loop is CASSWNRGLGTGELFF.